The 6 T cell receptor beta chains below were found in one sample sequenced in a study of T-cell reconstitution after alpha-beta-depleted transplantation in children. TCRbeta library preparation incorporated unique molecular identifiers. TCRdb used MiXCR to reprocess the PCR reads, holding one entry per CDR3 protein. Among around 960,000 distinct CDR3 sequences listed, around 30% were seen once. Source: PBMCs, mostly from graft donor cells, taken 360 days after TCRalphabeta/CD19-depleted stem cell transplant. These receptors were obtained from a boy in the first two years of life who had a stem cell transplant for SCID, so the T cells may come from the graft donor.

The chain couples TRBV6-2 or TRBV6-3 to TRBJ2-3, with TRBD2 as a possible D gene (6 bases). V was clipped by 7 bases and J by 4 bases, with 21 bases between them. Per germline, CDR1 MNHEY and CDR2 SVGEGT. This CDR3 has 16 residues. This chain's CDR3 is CASKRTGTGSSDTQYF. The CDR3, as DNA: TGTGCCAGCAAGAGGACCGGGACTGGGAGTTCAGATACGCAGTATTTT.

This clonotype was seen a handful of times. The chain combines TRBV12-3 or TRBV12-4 with TRBJ1-3, with D unclear. V lost 7 bases to trimming and J lost 1 base, with 17 bases between them. This CDR3 is built from 16 residues. The CDR3 DNA sequence: TGTGCCAGCACTCTACCTCGGGCGGGGTCTGGAAACACCATATATTTT. Its translation: CASTLPRAGSGNTIYF.

The J gene is TRBJ2-1, the V gene TRBV9; 8 positions agree with TRBD1. This CDR3 spans 13 amino acids. Trimming took 2 bases from V and 8 from J; bases not matched to a gene: 3. Germline V gene lookup returns CDR1 SGDLS and CDR2 YYNGEE. Here the CDR3 DNA reads TGTGCCAGCAGCGTTGGGGACAGGTATGAGCAGTTCTTC. This sequence encodes CASSVGDRYEQFF.

The chain carries TRBV7-6 and TRBJ2-2; D not resolved. V lost 2 bases to trimming and J lost 3 bases, with 10 bases between them. The CDR3 consists of 15 residues. In germline, CDR1 is SGHVS, CDR2 FNYEAQ. The CDR3 nucleotides read TGTGCCAGCAGCTTATTTAAGGCAGACACCGGGGAGCTGTTTTTT. Translated, it gives CASSLFKADTGELFF.

This clonotype was detected only a few times. This rearrangement joins TRBV2 to TRBJ1-1; tentative D call: TRBD1 (6 bases). Trimming removed 7 bases at V and 3 bases at J, with 21 bases between. The CDR3 covers 16 residues. CDR1 SNHLY and CDR2 FYNNEI come from the germline V gene. Written as DNA, the CDR3 is TGTGCCAGCAAAGCCCAACAGGGACTAGGGTACACTGAAGCTTTCTTT. This codes for CASKAQQGLGYTEAFF.

V is TRBV18 and J is TRBJ2-1; 8 positions match TRBD2. The J segment lost 3 bases and the V segment lost 1 base, leaving 2 bases of the junction unmatched. The CDR3 length is 15 residues. Germline CDR1 is KGHSH and CDR2 is LQKENI. The CDR3 region has the DNA TGTGCCAGCTCACCACTCAGCGGGGGCTACAATGAGCAGTTCTTC. It is translated as CASSPLSGGYNEQFF.